This T cell receptor beta chain was identified during a study of T-cell memory formation after mild COVID-19 (dated by TCRdb to 2020 to 2022). For the study in its entirety: Most TCR sequence clusters were specific to one of the two donors. In a couple of donors, T-cell clones that expanded and contracted after mild COVID-19 were followed by sequencing TCRalpha and TCRbeta repertoires longitudinally. Two young, previously healthy adult volunteers made up the cohort, one male and one female. What the work shows at the level of the full study, not this receptor alone: Some responding clones were found in pre-infection memory, which suggests that pre-existing cross-reactive memory T cells took part in the SARS-CoV-2 response. Clones contracting from day 15 to 85 had balanced CD4/CD8 phenotypes, while a second wave expanding from day 15 to 37 was biased towards CD4+. The study covered only a couple of mild cases, and larger cohorts including severe cases with pre-infection samples were considered necessary. Whether the second-wave clones peaking on day 37 were SARS-CoV-2 specific was not confirmed. Contracting CD4+ clones turned up mainly in the CM and EM memory subsets, whereas EMRA was where CD8+ clones were enriched.

From the cysteine up to the phenylalanine, the CDR3 has a length of 14 residues. Only the CDR3 DNA stays, 42 bases, in frame from base 1. Taken from the germline V gene (reference sequence), the CDR1 and CDR2 loops are SEHNR and FQNEAQ. V was cut back by 3 bases and J by 5 bases, leaving a gap of 10 bases between them. As concerns this clonotype: Its antigen is currently not known. The record has no base qualities; no much larger clone is one base away.

Ficoll-Paque density gradient centrifugation was used to isolate PBMCs. Sequenced using an Illumina NovaSeq 6000. Using 5'RACE with constant-segment primers, TCRalpha and TCRbeta cDNA libraries were constructed, with sample barcodes and unique molecular identifiers added in the process. RNA was extracted from every sample with Trizol reagent. The libraries were amplified in two PCR steps, and the second step added a second sample barcode and Illumina TruSeq adapters. Libraries were sequenced on an Illumina NovaSeq with 2 x 150 bp paired-end reads. For the original study's pipeline: Reads were demultiplexed and collapsed into UMI-guided consensus sequences with migec v1.2.7. Using mixcr v2.1.11, the UMI consensuses were aligned to TRA and TRB V and J templates and assembled into clonotypes. Clonotypes were classified as expanded or contracted when called significant by both edgeR and NoisET, with noise models trained on biological replicates. For edgeR calls, the cutoffs were a false discovery rate-adjusted p below 0.01 and a log2 fold-change threshold of 1. PCA with hierarchical clustering of max-normalized trajectories of the 1000 most abundant clonotypes was used as exploratory dynamics analysis. Separately sequenced CD4+ and CD8+ repertoires were used to assign the CD4 or CD8 phenotype of responding clones. TCRdb trimmed the raw reads at Q25, called clones with MiXCR and kept productive beta chains. Every distinct CDR3 protein forms one entry, paired with its most common genes and DNA. The V and J calls and clone size come from TCRdb's table, not from the authors' own analysis. Here the sample has 110,000 to 150,000 distinct CDR3 sequences; around 14% occur a single time. The ten largest clones add up to about 30% of the sample.

The chain is encoded by TRBV7-9 joined to TRBJ2-2; matching of 5 bases hints at TRBD2 as the D gene. The receptor's source is an adult woman who had mild COVID-19 (a few samples of this study predate the infection). The sample titles of this study are shuffled in the database, so cell type and time point are left out; the donor was told from shared clones. Source material: PBMCs or a T cell subset sorted from them (not recorded which). The CDR3 loop reads CASSFPQRTGELFF. Here is the DNA: TGTGCCAGCAGCTTTCCTCAGCGGACCGGGGAGCTGTTTTTT.